This TCR beta chain was profiled in a study of STAT5B mutations in CD4+ large granular lymphocyte leukemia. Looked up from germline, CDR1 is MNHNS and CDR2 is SASEGT. CDR3 length equals 14 residues. The V segment lost 10 bases and the J segment 2 bases; nucleotides outside the gene matches: 5. Overall study results and limits: Less than 30% of private leukemic clonotypes occurred rarely in other patients' non-leukemic repertoires.

Measured with immunoSEQ multiplex PCR; TCRdb has only the in-frame clones, and not every one. The sample consists of about 21,000 clones, around 70% of them appearing once. In its sample, this clone was seen a few times. Its antigen is not identified. The V gene is TRBV6-1, the J gene TRBJ2-7, with 13 bases that match TRBD2. This TCR derives from a human donor in good health. The sequenced material came from CD4+ T cells from blood buffy coats. In nucleotides, the CDR3 is TGTGCCACCATACTAGCGGGGGGGCCCTACGAGCAGTACTTC. Residues: CATILAGGPYEQYF.